A selection of T cell receptor beta chains follows, all from one sample in a study of Graves' ophthalmopathy and Graves' hyperthyroidism. TCRdb re-derived calls from the multiplex PCR reads in MiXCR, one entry per CDR3 protein. Of about 420,000 distinct CDR3 sequences listed, roughly 21% were seen once; the top ten hold 2.5% to 3.5%. Material for sequencing was peripheral blood. The receptors were gathered from a woman younger than 35 with stable Graves' hyperthyroidism. The CDR3 runs from the conserved cysteine through the conserved F or W. Fields, in order: D gene, V gene, J gene, clone size, CDR3 DNA, CDR3 protein. The D gene is left open where the match is weak. Clone size, where shown, is once, few, many, or a class for clones that have expanded.

-	TRBV27	TRBJ2-7	many	TGTGCCAGCAGTCCATTAGCGAGGGTGGATTACGAGCAGTACTTC	CASSPLARVDYEQYF
TRBD1	TRBV4-3	TRBJ2-4	many	TGCGCCAGCAGCCAAGAACACAGAGGGGGCAAAGTGATAGCCAAAAACATTCAGTACTTC	CASSQEHRGGKVIAKNIQYF
-	TRBV20-1	TRBJ2-5	-	TGCAGTGCCGCGGGAACCCTGGGGGAGACCCAGTACTTC	CSAAGTLGETQYF
-	TRBV30	TRBJ2-7	many	TGTGCCTGGAGTGTGTTTGGCAGGGGCTACGAGCAGTACTTC	CAWSVFGRGYEQYF
TRBD1	TRBV29-1	TRBJ2-5	many	TGCAGCGCCCGGACAGGGGAAGAGACCCAGTACTTC	CSARTGEETQYF
-	TRBV11-2	TRBJ2-5	-	TGTGCCAGCAGTTTTATCATTAACGTGGAGACCCAGTACTTC	CASSFIINVETQYF
TRBD2	TRBV3-1	TRBJ2-7	few	TGTGCCAGCAGCCGCTCCAGCGGGACCCACTACGAGCAGTACTTC	CASSRSSGTHYEQYF
-	TRBV25-1	TRBJ2-5	many	TGTGCCAGCAGTGTCGAAGAGACCCAGTACTTC	CASSVEETQYF
TRBD1	TRBV6-1	TRBJ2-5	many	TGTGCCAGCAGTGAAGCAACAGGGGGTATGGAGACCCAGTACTTC	CASSEATGGMETQYF
TRBD1	TRBV20-1	TRBJ1-1	-	TGCAGTGCTAGACGTACCCCGACAGGGGTCCCTTCGGAGACTGAAGCTTTCTTT	CSARRTPTGVPSETEAFF
-	TRBV6-1	TRBJ2-7	once	TGTGCCAGCAGGTCGGGACTCCACTCCTACGAGCAGTACTTC	CASRSGLHSYEQYF
-	TRBV7-9	TRBJ2-7	many	TGTGCCAGCAGCTCCCTACAGTTTGGGGTTTCCTACGAGCAGTACTTC	CASSSLQFGVSYEQYF
TRBD1	TRBV6-1	TRBJ2-2	once	TGTGCCAGCAGTGAAGAATGGACAGGGATGGACACCGGGGAGCTGTTTTTT	CASSEEWTGMDTGELFF
-	TRBV27	TRBJ2-6	many	TGTGCCAGCAGTGTTCAGAACTCTGGGGCCAACGTCCTGACTTTC	CASSVQNSGANVLTF
TRBD1	TRBV7-3	TRBJ1-6	-	TGTGCCAGCAGCTTAAGGACAGAAGTTCGAAACGGGGACAGAATGACACATTCACCCCTCCACTTT	CASSLRTEVRNGDRMTHSPLHF
-	TRBV6-1	TRBJ1-1	-	TGTGCCAGCAGTCCCCAGGACAGCCGAGAAGCTTTCTTT	CASSPQDSREAFF
TRBD2	TRBV6-1	TRBJ2-7	-	TGTGCCAGCAGTGAAGGCGCTATAGCGGGGTACGATCAGTACTTC	CASSEGAIAGYDQYF
TRBD1	TRBV18	TRBJ2-5	many	TGTGCCAGCTCACCCCCTCTGGGACAGGACCTCCAAGAGACCCAGTACTTC	CASSPPLGQDLQETQYF
TRBD2	TRBV7-2	TRBJ2-7	many	TGTGCCAGCAGCTTCTTAGCGGGAGGCGACTACGAGCAGTACTTC	CASSFLAGGDYEQYF
-	TRBV3-1	TRBJ2-5	many	TGTGCCAGCAGCCAAGATAGCACCCTGGGGACCCAGTACTTC	CASSQDSTLGTQYF
-	TRBV12-3/TRBV12-4	TRBJ1-1	many	TGTGCCAGCAGTTTCAGCACCCTCACTGAAGCTTTCTTT	CASSFSTLTEAFF
-	TRBV6-1	TRBJ2-2	many	TGTGCCAGCAAACGCAGGGTCACCGGGGAGCTGTTTTTT	CASKRRVTGELFF
-	TRBV18	TRBJ1-1	many	TGTGCCAGCTCACCATTGGAGGAGGGAACTGAAGCTTTCTTT	CASSPLEEGTEAFF
TRBD2	TRBV20-1	TRBJ2-7	-	TGCAGTGCTAGAGATCGTTGGGCTAGCGGGTACGAGCAGTACTTC	CSARDRWASGYEQYF